The 3 T cell receptor beta chains below come from one sample, sequenced in a study of blood T cell repertoires in COVID-19 (dated by TCRdb to the early 2020s). The library was made by the immunoSEQ multiplex PCR assay. TCRdb carries this immuneACCESS record with in-frame sequences only. Its versions omit some clonotypes, under half of them owing to an unresolved V gene in the studies checked, with the rest unexplained. The sample table holds 90,000 to 130,000 clones, of which approximately 78% were seen once. The biggest ten clones account for less than 8% of the sample. The sequenced sample consisted of peripheral blood. The receptors shown here come from a man between 65 and 80 years old with acute or convalescent COVID-19.

This clone appeared a single time. The genes are TRBV14 and TRBJ2-4, with 13 bases fitting TRBD2. The V gene's germline CDR1 is SGHDN and CDR2 FVKESK. J gave up 4 bases and V 4 bases, and 4 bases lay outside the gene matches. The CDR3 is 16 residues long. The CDR3 here is CASSPWTSGGKNIQYF. The CDR3 region has the DNA TGTGCCAGCAGCCCCTGGACTAGCGGGGGAAAAAACATTCAGTACTTC.

The chain is built from TRBV11-2 and TRBJ1-5; tentative D call: TRBD1 (5 bases). The CDR3 has 14 amino acids. V gave up 3 bases and J gave up 2 bases, with 8 bases separating them. Germline V gene data show CDR1 as SGHAT and CDR2 as FQNNGV. The CDR3 loop reads CASSLGGGNQPQHF. As DNA, the CDR3 is TGTGCCAGCAGCTTGGGGGGGGGCAATCAGCCCCAGCATTTT.

The chain has TRBV11-1 and TRBJ1-2; 8 bases are a match to TRBD1. The CDR3 has 14 residues. The V segment lost 0 bases and the J segment 9 bases; nucleotides outside the gene matches: 6. Per germline, CDR1 SGHAT and CDR2 FQDESV (reference sequence). CDR3 loop: CASSLASGTGSYTF. CDR3 sequence (DNA): TGTGCCAGCAGCTTAGCCTCCGGGACAGGCAGCTACACCTTC.